A selection of T cell receptor beta chains follows, all from one sample in a study of shared T cell receptors in the human thymus. Assay: immunoSEQ multiplex PCR; the TCRdb copy retains only in-frame clones and omits some. The table lists about 500,000 clones, approximately 80% of them singletons. This same sample was also taken into another study, of human thymus T cells.

Sequenced sample: thymocytes. The receptors come from a boy younger than two with a congenital heart defect. Each CDR3 is given with its conserved first and last residue. The order of the fields is clone size, V gene, D gene, J gene, CDR3 DNA, CDR3 protein. A D gene is named only where the DNA matches it firmly. Some rows mark clone size as missing; the rest say once, few, many or name a class of expanded clone.

.	TRBV9	.	TRBJ2-2	TGTGCCAGCAGCGTAGTACTTACCGGGGAGCTGTTTTTT	CASSVVLTGELFF
once	TRBV19	TRBD2	TRBJ2-5	TGTGCCAGTAGTGAGGGACTAGCGAGACAAGAGACCCAGTACTTC	CASSEGLARQETQYF
.	TRBV5-6	TRBD2	TRBJ2-7	TGTGCCAGCAGCTGGACTAGTTCCCGGGTGGGGGAGCAGTACTTC	CASSWTSSRVGEQYF
few	TRBV30	.	TRBJ2-7	TGTGCCTGGAGCGCCCAGGCCGGGGGAGCGACCTACGAGCAGTACTTC	CAWSAQAGGATYEQYF
.	TRBV29-1	TRBD1	TRBJ1-4	TGCAGCGTTGAGGTTACCGGACAGGGGGTTGGGGAAAAACTGTTTTTT	CSVEVTGQGVGEKLFF
.	TRBV27	.	TRBJ2-1	TGTGCCAGCAGTTTATCGCTCGGCTACAATGAGCAGTTCTTC	CASSLSLGYNEQFF
.	TRBV6-4	TRBD2	TRBJ2-7	TGTGCCAGCAGTGAGCAAGCGGGAGGGAAATACGAGCAGTACTTC	CASSEQAGGKYEQYF
.	TRBV5-4	TRBD2	TRBJ2-1	TGTGCCAGCAGCGGGGGACTAGCGAGCCTCAGCTCCTACAATGAGCAGTTCTTC	CASSGGLASLSSYNEQFF
.	TRBV18	TRBD1	TRBJ1-1	TGTGCCAGCTCACCAAAGGACAGGGACACTGAAGCTTTCTTT	CASSPKDRDTEAFF
once	TRBV28	.	TRBJ1-1	TGTGCCAGCAGTCTATCAGGGGACCATCACACTGAAGCTTTCTTT	CASSLSGDHHTEAFF
.	TRBV5-6	TRBD2	TRBJ2-1	TGTGCCAGCAGCTTGGCCCTGGATAGCGGGAGGATAAATGAGCAGTTCTTC	CASSLALDSGRINEQFF
.	TRBV5-1	TRBD2	TRBJ2-7	TGCGCCAGCAGCTCCGGCAGGGCGGGAGCTGAGCAGTACTTC	CASSSGRAGAEQYF
.	TRBV4-2	TRBD2	TRBJ2-3	TGTGCCAGCAGCCGTCCCGGGGGGGGATTTGGGGGGATTACAGATACGCAGTATTTT	CASSRPGGGFGGITDTQYF
few	TRBV7-2	TRBD2	TRBJ2-1	TGTGCCAGCAGCTCCGAGGGTAGCGGGAGGGACGATGAGCAGTTCTTC	CASSSEGSGRDDEQFF
.	TRBV30	TRBD2	TRBJ2-7	TGTGCCTGGAGGGGACTAGCGGGAGGGGTCTACGAGCAGTACTTC	CAWRGLAGGVYEQYF
.	TRBV18	.	TRBJ2-2	TGTGCCAGCTCGAGGCCCCCTGAGGGTACCGGGGAGCTGTTTTTT	CASSRPPEGTGELFF
.	TRBV30	TRBD1	TRBJ1-3	TGTGCCTGGATTGGGGACAGGGCCCCTAAGGGAAACACCATATATTTT	CAWIGDRAPKGNTIYF
.	TRBV30	.	TRBJ2-1	TGTGCCTGGAGTGTACGGCTAGCCAATGAGCAGTTCTTC	CAWSVRLANEQFF
.	TRBV10-3	.	TRBJ2-7	TGTGCCCCCGTGGGCCTTCGGCCGCCACTGGGCCATTACGAGCAGTACTTC	CAPVGLRPPLGHYEQYF
few	TRBV27	TRBD2	TRBJ2-1	TGTGCCAGTGGACTAGCGCCTAAGAGCTCCTACAATGAGCAGTTCTTC	CASGLAPKSSYNEQFF
.	TRBV5-4	.	TRBJ2-2	TGTGCCAGCAGCTTGGCCCAGGGATCGAACACCGGGGAGCTGTTTTTT	CASSLAQGSNTGELFF
few	TRBV12-5	.	TRBJ1-1	TGTGCTAGTGGTTTGGGCCGACAGGACCTGTTGAACACTGAAGCTTTCTTT	CASGLGRQDLLNTEAFF
.	TRBV12-2	.	TRBJ2-2	TGTGCAAGTCGCTTAGTAGGACTCCACACCGGGGAGCTGTTTTTT	CASRLVGLHTGELFF
.	TRBV29-1	TRBD2	TRBJ2-3	TGCAGCGTGTCTAGCGGGGAACCAGGGAGGCGCACAGATACGCAGTATTTT	CSVSSGEPGRRTDTQYF
.	TRBV27	.	TRBJ2-7	TGTGCCAGCAGTTTGGCGGGAAGCTCCTACGAGCAGTACTTC	CASSLAGSSYEQYF
.	TRBV28	TRBD1	TRBJ2-7	TGTGCCAGCAGTTTATTCCCGGGACAGCAAAACGAGCAGTACTTC	CASSLFPGQQNEQYF
.	TRBV28	TRBD1	TRBJ2-7	TGTGCCAGCAGTCCCCACCCGGGACAGGGAAATTCTACTGCTGTGGAGCAGTACTTC	CASSPHPGQGNSTAVEQYF
.	TRBV7-2	.	TRBJ1-3	TGTGCCAGCACTTCCGACCGCGGGACCGATAGGGGAAACACCATATATTTT	CASTSDRGTDRGNTIYF
.	TRBV29-1	TRBD2	TRBJ2-4	TGCAGCGTTGAACCGGCGGGGGGGAACATTCAGTACTTC	CSVEPAGGNIQYF
few	TRBV28	TRBD1	TRBJ2-7	TGTGCCAGCGTTAAGGGACAGGGACCCTACGAGCAGTACTTC	CASVKGQGPYEQYF
.	TRBV2	TRBD2	TRBJ2-2	TGTGCCAGAAGCAAGGGAACTAGCGGGAGTAGGGCCGGGGAGCTGTTTTTT	CARSKGTSGSRAGELFF
.	TRBV5-6	.	TRBJ2-1	TGTGCCAGCAGCTTTTCTCGATCGGGGAGCTCCTACAATGAGCAGTTCTTC	CASSFSRSGSSYNEQFF
.	TRBV2	TRBD1	TRBJ1-1	TGTGCCAGCAACTCCCGGGACAGGGATGCTTTCTTT	CASNSRDRDAFF
.	TRBV15	.	TRBJ1-5	TGTGCCACCAGCAGACCATACAACAGGGTCAATCAGCCCCAGCATTTT	CATSRPYNRVNQPQHF